A selection of T cell receptor beta chains follows, all from one sample in a study of T cell responses to AZD1222 COVID-19 vaccine. Clones were read by immunoSEQ multiplex PCR, and TCRdb kept only the in-frame ones, dropping some. The repertoire holds under 200,000 clones, with approximately 90% as singletons. The sequenced sample was peripheral blood, obtained on day 0 of AZD1222 vaccination. These receptors originate from an adult in good health. Both conserved end residues are part of each CDR3. The order of the fields is D gene, V gene, J gene, clone size, CDR3 protein, CDR3 DNA. A D gene is named only where the DNA matches it firmly. Not every row has a clone size; where given, it reads once, few, many or a size class.

d_call: NA
v_call: TRBV19
j_call: TRBJ2-2
clone_size: NA
cdr3_aa: CASRTPGGTGELFF
cdr3_nt: TGTGCCAGTAGAACTCCAGGAGGCACCGGGGAGCTGTTTTTT

d_call: TRBD1
v_call: TRBV4-3
j_call: TRBJ1-1
clone_size: few
cdr3_aa: CASSQDSRGAFF
cdr3_nt: TGCGCCAGCAGCCAAGATTCCAGGGGGGCTTTCTTT

d_call: NA
v_call: TRBV6-5
j_call: TRBJ2-3
clone_size: NA
cdr3_aa: CASSQDTDTQYF
cdr3_nt: TGTGCCAGCAGCCAAGACACAGATACGCAGTATTTT

d_call: NA
v_call: TRBV6-5
j_call: TRBJ2-2
clone_size: NA
cdr3_aa: CASSPGRANTGELFF
cdr3_nt: TGTGCCAGCAGTCCCGGACGGGCGAACACCGGGGAGCTGTTTTTT

d_call: NA
v_call: TRBV7-2
j_call: TRBJ1-1
clone_size: once
cdr3_aa: CASSSEDIYTEAFF
cdr3_nt: TGTGCCAGCAGCTCGGAGGACATTTACACTGAAGCTTTCTTT

d_call: NA
v_call: TRBV7-9
j_call: TRBJ1-4
clone_size: NA
cdr3_aa: CASSLVGGEKLFF
cdr3_nt: TGTGCCAGCAGCTTAGTGGGCGGTGAAAAACTGTTTTTT

d_call: NA
v_call: TRBV6-5
j_call: TRBJ2-7
clone_size: NA
cdr3_aa: CASSYQGYEQYF
cdr3_nt: TGTGCCAGCAGTTACCAGGGTTACGAGCAGTACTTC

d_call: NA
v_call: TRBV7-2
j_call: TRBJ2-7
clone_size: NA
cdr3_aa: CASSLGRVFYEQYF
cdr3_nt: TGTGCCAGCAGCTTAGGGAGGGTTTTCTACGAGCAGTACTTC

d_call: NA
v_call: TRBV29-1
j_call: TRBJ1-1
clone_size: NA
cdr3_aa: CSVEETVNTEAFF
cdr3_nt: TGCAGCGTTGAGGAGACGGTAAACACTGAAGCTTTCTTT

d_call: TRBD2
v_call: TRBV5-4
j_call: TRBJ2-2
clone_size: NA
cdr3_aa: CASSIRLAGVTGELFF
cdr3_nt: TGTGCCAGCAGCATTAGACTAGCGGGAGTCACCGGGGAGCTGTTTTTT

d_call: NA
v_call: TRBV30
j_call: TRBJ2-1
clone_size: NA
cdr3_aa: CAWSPLPGFYNEQFF
cdr3_nt: TGTGCCTGGAGTCCACTTCCAGGGTTTTACAATGAGCAGTTCTTC